One and the same sample provided the 22 T cell receptor beta chains below, sequenced in a study of T cells in Graves' hyperthyroidism and ophthalmopathy. RNA transcripts provided the source from which TCR beta CDR3 regions were amplified. The TCR CDR3 was amplified in a first-round RT-PCR using the HTBI primer set. In TCRdb, the multiplex PCR reads were re-called with MiXCR into one record per CDR3 protein. The data hold 550,000 to 600,000 distinct CDR3 sequences, with around 46% observed a single time. Sequencing input: peripheral blood or thyroid tissue (not recorded which). The source of these receptors is an adult woman with Graves' disease, either hyperthyroidism or ophthalmopathy (not recorded which).

This clonotype was seen many times. The chain carries TRBV2 and TRBJ2-5; no firm D call. Trimming took 6 bases from V and 3 from J, leaving 5 bases between them. Germline V lookup: CDR1 SNHLY, CDR2 FYNNEI. The CDR3 consists of 11 residues. The CDR3 DNA reads as TGTGCCAGCAGGGCGGAAGAGACCCAGTACTTC. Encoded protein: CASRAEETQYF.

Ten or more counts support this clonotype. The chain joins TRBV10-3 to TRBJ1-1; D gene uncertain. V lost 2 bases and J 2 bases, leaving 3 bases between the germline ends. The CDR3 consists of 12 residues. Germline V gene data show CDR1 as ENHRY and CDR2 as SYGVKD. This chain's CDR3 is CAISEENTEAFF. DNA of the CDR3: TGTGCCATCAGTGAGGAAAACACTGAAGCTTTCTTT.

Ten or more counts support this clonotype. The chain has TRBV29-1 and TRBJ1-1, with TRBD1 matching over 8 bases. Germline loops: CDR1 SQVTM, CDR2 ANQGSEA. This CDR3 has 14 amino acids. The ends lost 6 bases at V and 3 bases at J; junction bases unmatched: 9. In DNA, the CDR3 is TGCAGCGTGGCCGCAGGGGGCGACCACACTGAAGCTTTCTTT. Amino acid sequence: CSVAAGGDHTEAFF.

In its sample, this clonotype was seen a few times. The chain combines TRBV10-3 with TRBJ1-5; TRBD1 matches at 10 bases. The CDR3 is 13 amino acids. Germline assignment: CDR1 ENHRY and CDR2 SYGVKD. V lost 10 bases, J lost 6 bases, and 6 bases stayed unmatched. The CDR3 is CATSTGGSQPQHF. The CDR3 DNA is TGTGCCACTTCGACAGGGGGCAGTCAGCCCCAGCATTTT.

This clonotype was seen many times. The rearrangement joins TRBV7-2 to TRBJ1-2; no clear D. V was trimmed by 0 bases and J by 4 bases, leaving 9 bases between them. Germline CDR1 SGHTA, CDR2 FQGNSA. The CDR3 extends over 14 amino acids. The CDR3 region has the DNA TGTGCCAGCAGCTTAGCGCGTGGTACCTATGGCTACACCTTC. Encoded protein: CASSLARGTYGYTF.

This clonotype was counted many times. The chain joins TRBV19 to TRBJ2-6; TRBD1 is a possible D gene (5 bases). Trimming removed 5 bases from V and 4 bases from J, with 12 bases in between. The CDR3 is 15 residues long. CDR1 LNHDA and CDR2 SQIVND come from the germline V gene (reference sequence). The CDR3 spells CASSQGAAGANVLTF. The DNA for the CDR3 is TGTGCCAGTAGTCAGGGCGCGGCCGGGGCCAACGTCCTGACTTTC.

This clonotype occurred a few times. The chain recombines TRBV29-1 with TRBJ1-5; tentatively, D is TRBD1 (6 bases). The germline V gene encodes CDR1 SQVTM and CDR2 ANQGSEA. This CDR3 region has 13 residues. V lost 6 bases and J 3 bases, leaving 12 bases between the germline ends. CDR3 amino acids: CSVAGDVNQPQHF. The CDR3 DNA reads TGCAGCGTAGCAGGGGACGTCAATCAGCCCCAGCATTTT. The whole variable domain, remainder taken from reference TRBV29-1 and TRBJ1-5, is SAVISQKPSRDICQRGTSLTIQCQVDSQVTMMFWYRQQPGQSLTLIATANQGSEATYESGFVIDKFPISRPNLTFSTLTVSNMSPEDSSIYLCSVAGDVNQPQHFGDGTRLSIL.

The chain has TRBV29-1 and TRBJ2-7, with 7 bases aligning to TRBD1. The CDR3 totals 15 residues. The germline CDR1 and CDR2 sequences are SQVTM and ANQGSEA. Losses at the gene ends were 7 bases for V and 2 bases for J; bases not matched to a gene: 14. The CDR3 sequence: CSGNTGAEPAYEQYF. The CDR3 region has the DNA TGCAGCGGCAATACAGGGGCCGAACCAGCCTACGAGCAGTACTTC.

The J gene is TRBJ2-1, the V gene TRBV13, with D possibly being TRBD2 (5 bases). This CDR3 is 16 amino acids long. Germline lookup yields CDR1 PRHDT and CDR2 FYEKMQ (reference sequence). V dropped 5 bases and J dropped 4 bases, with 18 bases sitting between them. The CDR3 protein is CASSLTNYEQYNEQFF. The CDR3, as DNA: TGTGCCAGCAGCCTGACTAACTACGAGCAGTACAATGAGCAGTTCTTC.

This clonotype was counted ten times or more. The CDR3 here is CASKIDRNLNTEAFF. The CDR3 nucleotides are TGCGCCAGCAAGATCGACAGAAACCTGAACACTGAAGCTTTCTTT. This rearrangement joins TRBV5-1 to TRBJ1-1; TRBD1 might be the D (5 bases). The V gene lost 6 bases and the J gene lost 0 bases, with 15 bases spanning the gap. Per the germline V gene, CDR1 is SGHRS and CDR2 is YFSETQ. CDR3 length: 15 amino acids. The variable domain in full, with the rest retrieved from reference TRBV5-1 and TRBJ1-1, is KAGVTQTPRYLIKTRGQQVTLSCSPISGHRSVSWYQQTPGQGLQFLFEYFSETQRNKGNFPGRFSGRQFSNSRSEMNVSTLELGDSALYLCASKIDRNLNTEAFFGQGTRLTVV.

This clonotype was counted between two and nine times. V and J are TRBV29-1 and TRBJ1-1, with D possibly TRBD1 on 5 matching bases. In germline, CDR1 is SQVTM, CDR2 ANQGSEA. The CDR3 has 13 residues. V lost 0 bases and J 4 bases, leaving 9 bases between the germline ends. This chain's CDR3 is CSVEEGTRTEAFF. For the CDR3, the DNA is TGCAGCGTTGAAGAAGGGACCCGCACTGAAGCTTTCTTT. Complete variable domain (other parts from reference TRBV29-1 and TRBJ1-1): SAVISQKPSRDICQRGTSLTIQCQVDSQVTMMFWYRQQPGQSLTLIATANQGSEATYESGFVIDKFPISRPNLTFSTLTVSNMSPEDSSIYLCSVEEGTRTEAFFGQGTRLTVV.

The chain is built from TRBV7-2 and TRBJ2-5; D uncertain. The germline V and J ends were trimmed by 2 bases and 4 bases, with 14 bases remaining between them. Germline V gene data show CDR1 as SGHTA and CDR2 as FQGNSA. CDR3 length: 15 amino acids. CDR3 bases: TGTGCCAGCAGCTTATGGGTCGCCTCTGCAGAGACCCAGTACTTC. Translation: CASSLWVASAETQYF.

The sample holds many counts of this clonotype. This sequence joins TRBV10-3 and TRBJ2-5, with 9 bases lining up with TRBD2. There are 17 residues in the CDR3. With 0 bases clipped from V and 2 bases from J, the junction kept 7 bases outside the gene matches. Germline V gene data show CDR1 as ENHRY and CDR2 as SYGVKD. CDR3 bases: TGTGCCATCAGTGAGTCGAGTGGGCTAGCGGGGCAAGAGACCCAGTACTTC. It translates to CAISESSGLAGQETQYF.

V usage is TRBV10-3 and J usage is TRBJ2-5; TRBD2 aligns across 10 bases. Looked up from germline, CDR1 is ENHRY and CDR2 is SYGVKD. This CDR3 is built from 16 residues. Germline trimming cut 4 bases from V and 5 bases from J; bases unmatched to any gene: 10. The CDR3 loop is CAISARTSGMMETQYF. The DNA of the CDR3 is TGTGCCATCAGTGCCCGAACTAGCGGGATGATGGAGACCCAGTACTTC.

The table lists this clonotype with many counts. The gene calls are TRBV7-9 and TRBJ2-7; 8 nucleotides align to TRBD1. Germline CDR1 reads SEHNR; CDR2 reads FQNEAQ (reference sequence). Trimming took 10 bases from V and 3 from J; bases not matched to a gene: 11. There are 14 residues in the CDR3. The CDR3 protein is CATSSGDRYYEQYF. Here the CDR3 DNA reads TGTGCCACCTCTAGTGGGGACAGGTACTACGAGCAGTACTTC.

The chain couples TRBV20-1 to TRBJ1-1; D is perhaps TRBD1 (6 bases). In germline, CDR1 is DFQATT, CDR2 SNEGSKA (reference sequence). The length of the CDR3 is 15 residues. V lost 5 bases, J lost 1 base, and 17 bases lay in between. The CDR3 is CSAAQVGATNTEAFF. The CDR3 nucleotides are TGCAGTGCTGCACAAGTGGGGGCCACGAACACTGAAGCTTTCTTT.

This clonotype has ten or more counts. The chain has TRBV5-4 and TRBJ1-1, with 7 bases fitting TRBD1. Unmatched junction bases numbered 13, after V lost 4 bases and J lost 4 bases. Germline assignment: CDR1 SGHNT and CDR2 YYREEE (reference sequence). The CDR3 covers 16 residues. The CDR3 region is CASSTEGGRQFTEAFF. In DNA, the CDR3 is TGTGCCAGCAGCACGGAAGGGGGCCGTCAGTTCACTGAAGCTTTCTTT.

In DNA form, the CDR3 reads TGTGCCAGCAGATTCGGGGATCTGAGGCAAGAGACCCAGTACTTC. This gives the protein CASRFGDLRQETQYF. The chain uses TRBV2 and TRBJ2-5; TRBD2 might be the D (5 bases). The CDR3 sequence is 15 residues long. Trimming left V 6 bases short and J 2 bases short, with 16 bases between. Germline V gene sequence: CDR1 SNHLY, CDR2 FYNNEI.

This chain connects TRBV14 to TRBJ2-5, with D tentatively TRBD2 (5 bases). Germline assignment: CDR1 SGHDN and CDR2 FVKESK. V shed 1 base and J shed 5 bases, with 11 bases lying between them. The CDR3 has 14 amino acids. CDR3 DNA sequence: TGTGCCAGCAGCCAAGGGTCGGGAATCGAGACCCAGTACTTC. It is translated as CASSQGSGIETQYF.

This clonotype has ten or more counts. The chain uses TRBV7-8 and TRBJ2-3; 7 bases agree with TRBD2. Germline V CDR1 and CDR2: SGHVS, FQNEAQ. Losses at the gene ends were 8 bases for V and 3 bases for J; bases not matched to a gene: 8. This CDR3 has 14 amino acids. The CDR3: CASLNGRLTDTQYF. The CDR3 DNA reads as TGTGCCAGCTTGAACGGGAGGTTAACAGATACGCAGTATTTT.

This clonotype was found many times. The chain is built from TRBV2 and TRBJ1-6; maybe TRBD1 (6 bases). Deletions cut 9 bases from V and 7 bases from J, with 13 bases between. The CDR3 loop spans 13 amino acids. Germline loops: CDR1 SNHLY, CDR2 FYNNEI. The CDR3: CASRTDQNSPLHF. DNA for the CDR3: TGTGCCAGTAGGACAGACCAGAATTCACCCCTCCACTTT.

For this clonotype: At one boundary the junction diverges from the germline segment, which might be a read error. This rearrangement joins TRBV7-7 to TRBJ2-5; possibly TRBD1 or TRBD2 for D (5 bases each). Germline V gene data show CDR1 as SSHAT and CDR2 as FNYEAQ (reference sequence). The CDR3 extends over 13 amino acids. CDR3 sequence (DNA): TGTGCTAGCAGCTCAGCCGGGACCGGGACCCAGTACTTC. Translating it yields CASSSAGTGTQYF.